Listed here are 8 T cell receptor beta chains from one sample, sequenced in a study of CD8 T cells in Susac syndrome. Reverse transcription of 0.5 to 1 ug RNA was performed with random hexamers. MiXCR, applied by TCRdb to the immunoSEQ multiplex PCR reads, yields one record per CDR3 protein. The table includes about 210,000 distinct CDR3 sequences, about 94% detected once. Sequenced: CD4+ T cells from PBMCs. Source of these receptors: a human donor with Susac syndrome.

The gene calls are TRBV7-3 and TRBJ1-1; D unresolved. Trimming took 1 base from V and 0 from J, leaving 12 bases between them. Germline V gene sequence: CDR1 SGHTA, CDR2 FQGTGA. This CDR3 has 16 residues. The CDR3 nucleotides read TGTGCCAGCAGCTTAAACCCACCGACGGTGAACACTGAAGCTTTCTTT. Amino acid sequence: CASSLNPPTVNTEAFF.

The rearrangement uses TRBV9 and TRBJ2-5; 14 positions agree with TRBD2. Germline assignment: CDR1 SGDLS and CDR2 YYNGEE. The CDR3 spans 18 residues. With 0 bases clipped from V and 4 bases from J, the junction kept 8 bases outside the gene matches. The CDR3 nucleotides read TGTGCCAGCAGCGTAGACATCGGGACTAGCGGGGGTGGAGAGACCCAGTACTTC. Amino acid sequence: CASSVDIGTSGGGETQYF.

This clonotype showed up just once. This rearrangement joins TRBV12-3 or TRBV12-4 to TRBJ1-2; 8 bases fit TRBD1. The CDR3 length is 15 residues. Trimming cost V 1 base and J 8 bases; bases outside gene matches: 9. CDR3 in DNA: TGTGCCAGCAGTTTAGGGGGGACAGGCCCTGGGGGCTACACCTTC. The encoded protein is CASSLGGTGPGGYTF.

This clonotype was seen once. CDR3 nucleotides: TGTGCCAGCAGCGTAGACCTCTCTGGAAACACCATATATTTT. Translating it yields CASSVDLSGNTIYF. This chain uses TRBV9 with TRBJ1-3, with D hard to call. Between the trimmed V and J ends, which lost 0 bases and 0 bases, there was a span of 4 bases. CDR1 is SGDLS and CDR2 is YYNGEE in the germline V gene. The CDR3 totals 14 residues.

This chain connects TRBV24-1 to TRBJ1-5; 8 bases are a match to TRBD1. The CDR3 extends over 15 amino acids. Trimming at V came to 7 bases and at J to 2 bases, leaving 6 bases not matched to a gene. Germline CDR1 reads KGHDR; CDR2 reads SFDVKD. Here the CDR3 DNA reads TGTGCCACCAGCGACAGGGGTTTGGGCAATCAGCCCCAGCATTTT. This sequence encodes CATSDRGLGNQPQHF.

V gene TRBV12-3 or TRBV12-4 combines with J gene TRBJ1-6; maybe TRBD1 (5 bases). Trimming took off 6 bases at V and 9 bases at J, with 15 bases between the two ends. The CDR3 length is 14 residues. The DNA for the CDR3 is TGTGCCAGCAGCCTAGGGGCGCGGAGTTCACCCCTCCACTTT. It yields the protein CASSLGARSSPLHF.

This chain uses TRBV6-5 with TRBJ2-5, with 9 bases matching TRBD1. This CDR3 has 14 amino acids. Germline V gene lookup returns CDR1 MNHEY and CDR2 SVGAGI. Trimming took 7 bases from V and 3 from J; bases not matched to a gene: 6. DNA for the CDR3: TGTGCCAGCAAGAAGACAGGGGGTAAAGAGACCCAGTACTTC. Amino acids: CASKKTGGKETQYF.

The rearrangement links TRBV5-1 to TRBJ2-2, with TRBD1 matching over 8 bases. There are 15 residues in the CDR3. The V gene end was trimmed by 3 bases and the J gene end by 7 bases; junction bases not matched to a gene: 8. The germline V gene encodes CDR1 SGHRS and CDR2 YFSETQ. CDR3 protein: CASSSDRAGIGELFF. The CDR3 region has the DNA TGCGCCAGCAGCTCGGACAGGGCTGGGATCGGGGAGCTGTTTTTT.